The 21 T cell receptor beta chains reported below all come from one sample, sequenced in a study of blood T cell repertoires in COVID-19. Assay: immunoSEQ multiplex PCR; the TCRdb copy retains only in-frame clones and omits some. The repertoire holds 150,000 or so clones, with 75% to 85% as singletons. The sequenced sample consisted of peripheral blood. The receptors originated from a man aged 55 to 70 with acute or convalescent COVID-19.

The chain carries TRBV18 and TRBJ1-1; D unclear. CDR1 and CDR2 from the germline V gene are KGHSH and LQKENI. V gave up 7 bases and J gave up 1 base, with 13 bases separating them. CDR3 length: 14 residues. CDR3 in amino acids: CASLPGRGNTEAFF. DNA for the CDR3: TGTGCCAGCTTACCCGGACGGGGGAACACTGAAGCTTTCTTT. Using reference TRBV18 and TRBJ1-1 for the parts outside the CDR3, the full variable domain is NAGVMQNPRHLVRRRGQEARLRCSPMKGHSHVYWYRQLPEEGLKFMVYLQKENIIDESGMPKERFSAEFPKEGPSILRIQQVVRGDSAAYFCASLPGRGNTEAFFGQGTRLTVV.

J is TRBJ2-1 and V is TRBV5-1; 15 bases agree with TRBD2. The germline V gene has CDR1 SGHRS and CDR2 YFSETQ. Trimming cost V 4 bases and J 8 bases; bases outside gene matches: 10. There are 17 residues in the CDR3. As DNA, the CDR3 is TGCGCCAGCAGCCCAGGACTAGCGGGAGGGTTGCCGGATGAGCAGTTCTTC. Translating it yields CASSPGLAGGLPDEQFF.

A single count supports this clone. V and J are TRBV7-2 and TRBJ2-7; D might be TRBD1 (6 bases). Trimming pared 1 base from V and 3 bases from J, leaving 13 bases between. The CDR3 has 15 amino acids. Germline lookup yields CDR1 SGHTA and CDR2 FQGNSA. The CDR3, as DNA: TGTGCCAGCAGCTTAGAGGTGGTCAGGGGCTACGAGCAGTACTTC. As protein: CASSLEVVRGYEQYF.

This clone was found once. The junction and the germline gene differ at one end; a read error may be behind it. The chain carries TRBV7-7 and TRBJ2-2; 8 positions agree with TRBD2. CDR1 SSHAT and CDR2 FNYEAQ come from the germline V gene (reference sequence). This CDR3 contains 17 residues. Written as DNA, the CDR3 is TGTGCTAGCAGCTTAGAACAGGAGCGGGAGTATGACGGGGAGCTGTTTTTT. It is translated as CASSLEQEREYDGELFF. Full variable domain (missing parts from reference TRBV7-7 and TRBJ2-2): GAGVSQSPRYKVTKRGQDVTLRCDPISSHATLYWYQQALGQGPEFLTYFNYEAQPDKSGLPSDRFSAERPEGSISTLTIQRTEQRDSAMYRCASSLEQEREYDGELFFGEGSRLTVL.

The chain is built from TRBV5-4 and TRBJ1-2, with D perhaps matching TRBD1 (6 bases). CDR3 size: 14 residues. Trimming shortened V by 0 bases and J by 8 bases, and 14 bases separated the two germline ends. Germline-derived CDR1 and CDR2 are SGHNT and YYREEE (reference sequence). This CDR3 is CASSLGQGTSGYTF. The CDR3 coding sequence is TGTGCCAGCAGCTTGGGGCAGGGGACGAGCGGCTACACCTTC.

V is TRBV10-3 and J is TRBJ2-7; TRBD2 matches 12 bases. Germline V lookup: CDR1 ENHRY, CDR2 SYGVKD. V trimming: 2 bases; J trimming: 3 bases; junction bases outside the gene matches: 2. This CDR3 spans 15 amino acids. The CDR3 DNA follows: TGTGCCATCAGTGAGCTAGCGGGAGGGAACTACGAGCAGTACTTC. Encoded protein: CAISELAGGNYEQYF.

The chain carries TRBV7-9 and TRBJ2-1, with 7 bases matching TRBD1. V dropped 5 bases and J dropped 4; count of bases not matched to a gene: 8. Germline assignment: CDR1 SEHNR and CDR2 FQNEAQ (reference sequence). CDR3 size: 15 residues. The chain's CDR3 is CASSGTGQRYNEQFF. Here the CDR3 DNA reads TGTGCCAGCAGCGGGACGGGACAGAGATACAATGAGCAGTTCTTC.

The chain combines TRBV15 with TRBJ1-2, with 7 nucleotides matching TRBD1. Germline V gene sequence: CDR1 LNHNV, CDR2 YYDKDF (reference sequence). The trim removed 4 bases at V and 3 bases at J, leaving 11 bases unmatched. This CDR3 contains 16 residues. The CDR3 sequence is CATSTPPDRLDYGYTF. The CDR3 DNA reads TGTGCCACCAGCACTCCCCCGGACAGGCTAGACTATGGCTACACCTTC. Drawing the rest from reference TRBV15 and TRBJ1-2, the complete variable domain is DAMVIQNPRYQVTQFGKPVTLSCSQTLNHNVMYWYQQKSSQAPKLLFHYYDKDFNNEADTPDNFQSRRPNTSFCFLDIRSPGLGDTAMYLCATSTPPDRLDYGYTFGSGTRLTVV.

CDR3 sequence (DNA): TGTGCCAGCAGAGCGGGACAGGGGATTTTTGAAGCTTTCTTT. Residues: CASRAGQGIFEAFF. V gene TRBV6-6 combines with J gene TRBJ1-1; the match to TRBD1 covers 10 bases. V shed 6 bases and J 7 bases; nucleotides not matched to a gene: 8. This CDR3 is 14 amino acids long. The germline V gene encodes CDR1 MNHNY and CDR2 SVGAGI (reference sequence).

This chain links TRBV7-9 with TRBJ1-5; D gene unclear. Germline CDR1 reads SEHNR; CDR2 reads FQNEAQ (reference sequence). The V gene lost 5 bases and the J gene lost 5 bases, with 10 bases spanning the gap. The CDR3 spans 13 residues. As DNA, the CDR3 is TGTGCCAGCAGCCCCGGGTACGATCAGCCCCAGCATTTT. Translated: CASSPGYDQPQHF.

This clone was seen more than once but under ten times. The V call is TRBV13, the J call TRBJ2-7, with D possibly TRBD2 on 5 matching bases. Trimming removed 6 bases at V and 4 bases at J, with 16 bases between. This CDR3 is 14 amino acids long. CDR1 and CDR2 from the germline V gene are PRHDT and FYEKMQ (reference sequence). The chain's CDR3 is CASSSVLRGYEQYF. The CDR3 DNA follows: TGTGCCAGCAGTTCGGTATTGCGCGGGTACGAGCAGTACTTC.

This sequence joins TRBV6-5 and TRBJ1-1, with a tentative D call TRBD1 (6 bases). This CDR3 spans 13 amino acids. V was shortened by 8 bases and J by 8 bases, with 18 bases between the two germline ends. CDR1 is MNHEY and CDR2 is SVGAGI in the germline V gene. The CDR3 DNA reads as TGTGCCAGCGCCCAAACGCGGGGGCCCGAAGCTTTCTTT. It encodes CASAQTRGPEAFF.

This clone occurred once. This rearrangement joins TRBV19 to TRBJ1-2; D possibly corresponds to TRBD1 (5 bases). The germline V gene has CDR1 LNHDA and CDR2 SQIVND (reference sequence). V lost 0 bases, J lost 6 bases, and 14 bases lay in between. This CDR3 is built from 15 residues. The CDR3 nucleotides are TGTGCCAGTAGTATAGAAGGGAGGGGCCTACATGGCTACACCTTC. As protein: CASSIEGRGLHGYTF.

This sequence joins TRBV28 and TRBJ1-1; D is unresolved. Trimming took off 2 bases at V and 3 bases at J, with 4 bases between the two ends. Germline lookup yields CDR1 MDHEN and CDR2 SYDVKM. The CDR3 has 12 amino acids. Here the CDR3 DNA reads TGTGCCAGCAGTTTAGAGTACACTGAAGCTTTCTTT. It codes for CASSLEYTEAFF.

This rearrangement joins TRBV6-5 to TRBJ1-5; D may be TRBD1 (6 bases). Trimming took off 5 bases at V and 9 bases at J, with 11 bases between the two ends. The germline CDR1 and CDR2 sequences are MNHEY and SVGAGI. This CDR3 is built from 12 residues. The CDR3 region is CASSRGRVPQHF. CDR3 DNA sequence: TGTGCCAGCAGTAGGGGGAGGGTGCCCCAGCATTTT.

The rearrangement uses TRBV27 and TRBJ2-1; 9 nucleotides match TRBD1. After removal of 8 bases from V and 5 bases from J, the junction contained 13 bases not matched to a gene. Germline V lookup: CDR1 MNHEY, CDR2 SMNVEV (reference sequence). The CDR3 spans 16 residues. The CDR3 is CASRILGQGMHNEQFF. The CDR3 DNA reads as TGTGCCAGCCGAATCTTGGGACAGGGAATGCACAATGAGCAGTTCTTC.

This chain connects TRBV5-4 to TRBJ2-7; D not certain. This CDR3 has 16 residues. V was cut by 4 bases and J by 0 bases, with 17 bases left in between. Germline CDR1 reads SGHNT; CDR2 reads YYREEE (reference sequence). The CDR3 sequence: CASSPTAHEVSYEQYF. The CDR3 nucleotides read TGTGCCAGCAGCCCGACTGCGCATGAGGTCTCCTACGAGCAGTACTTC.

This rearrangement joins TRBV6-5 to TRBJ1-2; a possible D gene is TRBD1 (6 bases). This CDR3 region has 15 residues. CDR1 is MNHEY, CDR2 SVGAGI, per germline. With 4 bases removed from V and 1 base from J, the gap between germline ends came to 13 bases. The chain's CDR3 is CASSSRDTLNYGYTF. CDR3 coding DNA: TGTGCCAGCAGTTCCCGGGACACTCTTAACTATGGCTACACCTTC.

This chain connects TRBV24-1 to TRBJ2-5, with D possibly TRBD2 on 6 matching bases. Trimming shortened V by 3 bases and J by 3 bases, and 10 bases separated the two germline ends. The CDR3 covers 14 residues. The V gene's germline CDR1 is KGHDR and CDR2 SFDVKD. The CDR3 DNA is TGTGCCACCAGTGATATCCGGAGGGAAGAGACCCAGTACTTC. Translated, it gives CATSDIRREETQYF.

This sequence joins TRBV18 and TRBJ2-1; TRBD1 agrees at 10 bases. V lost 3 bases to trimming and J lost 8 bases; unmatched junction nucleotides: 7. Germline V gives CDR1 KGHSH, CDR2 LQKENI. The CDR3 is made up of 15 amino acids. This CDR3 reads CASSPKGQGLHEQFF. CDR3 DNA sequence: TGTGCCAGCTCACCTAAGGGACAGGGGCTTCATGAGCAGTTCTTC.

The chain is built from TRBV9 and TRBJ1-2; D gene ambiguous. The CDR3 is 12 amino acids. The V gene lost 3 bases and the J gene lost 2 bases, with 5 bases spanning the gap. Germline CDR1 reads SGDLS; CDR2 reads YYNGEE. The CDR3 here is CASSATNYGYTF. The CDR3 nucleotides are TGTGCCAGCAGCGCGACAAACTATGGCTACACCTTC.